This T cell receptor (beta chain) was sequenced for a study of T cell responses to AZD1222 COVID-19 vaccine. Using immunoSEQ multiplex PCR, the repertoire was profiled, and TCRdb retains in-frame clones only, with some absent. In the table there are 150,000 or so clones, about 92% of which are singletons. The V end lost 5 bases, the J end lost 7 bases, and 9 bases lay between the germline ends. The V gene's germline CDR1 is MNHEY and CDR2 SVGEGT. This CDR3 has 12 amino acids. This specimen consisted of peripheral blood, obtained 28 days after the second AZD1222 dose. The sequence was collected from an adult who received the AZD1222 COVID-19 vaccine. The V call is TRBV6-2 or TRBV6-3, the J call TRBJ2-4; tentatively, D is TRBD1 or TRBD2 (5 bases each). CDR3 in DNA: TGTGCCAGCAGTCAGGGAGAGAACATTCAGTACTTC. Amino acids: CASSQGENIQYF.